What follows are 23 T cell receptor beta chains derived from one specimen sequenced in a study of T cell changes during pregnancy in multiple sclerosis. TCRdb's copy holds only in-frame clones and misses some; the assay was immunoSEQ multiplex PCR. The sample has some 41,000 clones; roughly nine tenths are singletons. The specimen was CD4+ T cells from peripheral blood mononuclear cells, collected after pregnancy. The receptors were gathered from a female donor with multiple sclerosis, enrolled in a pregnancy study.

The chain couples TRBV9 to TRBJ2-1; no definite D call. Trimming removed 2 bases at V and 1 base at J, with 4 bases between. The germline V gene encodes CDR1 SGDLS and CDR2 YYNGEE. The CDR3 has 13 amino acids. The CDR3: CASSVESYNEQFF. The CDR3 DNA is TGTGCCAGCAGCGTGGAGTCCTACAATGAGCAGTTCTTC.

This clone was counted between two and nine times. The gene calls are TRBV7-9 and TRBJ2-7, with 8 bases lining up with TRBD1. CDR1 is SEHNR and CDR2 is FQNEAQ in the germline V gene (reference sequence). The CDR3 loop spans 13 amino acids. V was pared by 7 bases and J by 7 bases, with 9 bases of the junction left unmatched. CDR3: CASIRTGTEEQYF. CDR3 DNA sequence: TGTGCCAGCATACGGACAGGGACGGAGGAGCAGTACTTC.

This chain connects TRBV30 to TRBJ1-2; no reliable D call. The CDR3 runs to 13 residues. Germline lookup yields CDR1 GTSNPN and CDR2 SVGIG (reference sequence). The V end lost 3 bases, the J end lost 8 bases, and 16 bases lay between the germline ends. The CDR3 DNA reads TGTGCCTGGAGCCCCGCGGGGAGTTGGGGCTACACCTTC. It yields the protein CAWSPAGSWGYTF.

The J gene is TRBJ2-5, the V gene TRBV5-6; 7 positions match TRBD1. This CDR3 region has 16 residues. The V gene's germline CDR1 is SGHDT and CDR2 YYEEEE. The V gene end was trimmed by 2 bases and the J gene end by 2 bases; junction bases not matched to a gene: 9. The CDR3 is CASSFFDQGVQETQYF. The DNA of the CDR3 is TGTGCCAGCAGCTTTTTTGACCAGGGGGTTCAAGAGACCCAGTACTTC.

The chain has TRBV20-1 and TRBJ1-1; D ambiguous. The V and J ends lost 3 bases and 7 bases respectively, with 9 bases between them. Looked up from germline, CDR1 is DFQATT and CDR2 is SNEGSKA (reference sequence). This CDR3 has 11 amino acids. The CDR3 DNA follows: TGCAGTGCTAGTGCACATGATGAAGCTTTCTTT. This sequence encodes CSASAHDEAFF.

This clone was observed many times. The gene calls are TRBV6-1 and TRBJ2-3, with D perhaps matching TRBD2 (6 bases). CDR3 size: 16 residues. Germline loops: CDR1 MNHNS, CDR2 SASEGT. Between the trimmed V and J ends, which lost 8 bases and 0 bases, there was a span of 18 bases. The CDR3 sequence: CASRGGEGASTDTQYF. The CDR3 DNA sequence: TGTGCCAGCCGTGGCGGGGAAGGGGCTAGCACAGATACGCAGTATTTT.

This chain uses TRBV19 with TRBJ2-5; 7 bases fit TRBD2. The V gene's germline CDR1 is LNHDA and CDR2 SQIVND (reference sequence). The CDR3 is 15 residues long. J gave up 1 base and V 3 bases, and 5 bases lay outside the gene matches. This CDR3 reads CASSIQRGSQETQYF. CDR3 DNA sequence: TGTGCCAGTAGTATTCAGCGGGGCTCCCAAGAGACCCAGTACTTC.

The chain couples TRBV6-6 to TRBJ2-7, with TRBD1 matching 7 bases. The CDR3 length is 14 residues. Germline V gene data show CDR1 as MNHNY and CDR2 as SVGAGI (reference sequence). Germline trimming cut 6 bases from V and 0 bases from J; bases unmatched to any gene: 5. CDR3 sequence (DNA): TGTGCCAGCAGATCTCGGGACAGCTCCTACGAGCAGTACTTC. It specifies CASRSRDSSYEQYF.

This rearrangement joins TRBV2 to TRBJ2-5; TRBD1 is a possible D gene (5 bases). Between the trimmed V and J ends, which lost 3 bases and 2 bases, there was a span of 7 bases. Looked up from germline, CDR1 is SNHLY and CDR2 is FYNNEI. The CDR3 covers 13 residues. The CDR3 spells CASSERQQETQYF. CDR3 nucleotides: TGTGCCAGCAGTGAGCGACAGCAAGAGACCCAGTACTTC.

The gene calls are TRBV2 and TRBJ1-2; 7 nucleotides align to TRBD1. Germline CDR1 reads SNHLY; CDR2 reads FYNNEI. V lost 1 base to trimming and J lost 7 bases; unmatched junction nucleotides: 3. The CDR3 runs to 13 residues. The DNA for the CDR3 is TGTGCCAGCAGTGAAGACAGGGGATCTGGCTACACCTTC. Translation gives CASSEDRGSGYTF.

The chain uses TRBV29-1 and TRBJ1-2; no clear D. Germline V gene data show CDR1 as SQVTM and CDR2 as ANQGSEA. This CDR3 contains 13 residues. Trimming shortened V by 5 bases and J by 0 bases, and 10 bases separated the two germline ends. CDR3 sequence (DNA): TGCAGCGTTTCTTTCCGAGCTAACTATGGCTACACCTTC. Protein product: CSVSFRANYGYTF.

The genes are TRBV28 and TRBJ2-1, with 9 bases aligning to TRBD2. The CDR3 runs to 16 residues. J was trimmed by 8 bases and V by 4 bases; bases with no gene match: 12. Germline V gene lookup returns CDR1 MDHEN and CDR2 SYDVKM. The CDR3 loop reads CASSSTGLARGHEQFF. In nucleotides, the CDR3 is TGTGCCAGCAGTTCCACAGGACTAGCGAGGGGTCATGAGCAGTTCTTC.

This clone occurred a few times. V and J are TRBV7-2 and TRBJ2-3, with D possibly being TRBD1 (5 bases). Germline values: CDR1 SGHTA, CDR2 FQGNSA. Trimming removed 1 base from V and 2 bases from J, with 7 bases in between. CDR3 length: 14 amino acids. CDR3 bases: TGTGCCAGCAGCTTAGGGGGCCACACAGATACGCAGTATTTT. As protein: CASSLGGHTDTQYF.

CDR3 sequence reads: CASSATLAGVGIKDTQYF. CDR3 nucleotide sequence: TGTGCCAGCAGTGCAACCCTAGCGGGAGTAGGTATAAAAGATACGCAGTATTTT. The chain combines TRBV6-1 with TRBJ2-3; 10 bases fit TRBD2. V gave up 4 bases and J gave up 5 bases; unmatched junction bases: 15. Per germline, CDR1 MNHNS and CDR2 SASEGT. The CDR3 length is 18 residues.

The chain recombines TRBV30 with TRBJ1-5; a possible D gene is TRBD1 (5 bases). The CDR3 totals 13 residues. Looked up from germline, CDR1 is GTSNPN and CDR2 is SVGIG (reference sequence). With 2 bases removed from V and 4 bases from J, the gap between germline ends came to 9 bases. CDR3 sequence: CAWSISGNQPQHF. CDR3 coding DNA: TGTGCCTGGAGTATATCAGGGAATCAGCCCCAGCATTTT.

J is TRBJ1-1 and V is TRBV4-2; 11 positions match TRBD1. V shed 6 bases, J shed 4 bases, and the junction held 4 bases outside the gene matches. The CDR3 covers 14 residues. CDR1 and CDR2 from the germline V gene are LGHNA and YNFKEQ. CDR3 protein: CASRRDRGGTEAFF. The CDR3 DNA reads as TGTGCCAGCAGGCGGGACAGGGGGGGCACTGAAGCTTTCTTT.

The rearrangement links TRBV10-3 to TRBJ1-2, with 9 positions matching TRBD1. Germline values: CDR1 ENHRY, CDR2 SYGVKD. The CDR3 has 18 residues. With V trimmed by 0 bases and J by 6 bases, 14 bases remained unmatched. The CDR3 DNA is TGTGCCATCAGTGAGTCTGGGTATCCGGGACAGGGAATGAATGGCTACACCTTC. Amino acid sequence: CAISESGYPGQGMNGYTF.

This chain connects TRBV25-1 to TRBJ1-1; D is unresolved. Germline CDR1 MGHDK, CDR2 SYGVNS. The CDR3 has 13 residues. V lost 7 bases and J 4 bases, leaving 13 bases between the germline ends. Written as DNA, the CDR3 is TGTGCCAGCATCGAGGGTTGGGGCACTGAAGCTTTCTTT. Protein: CASIEGWGTEAFF. Full variable domain (rest looked up from reference TRBV25-1 and TRBJ1-1): EADIYQTPRYLVIGTGKKITLECSQTMGHDKMYWYQQDPGMELHLIHYSYGVNSTEKGDLSSESTVSRIRTEHFPLTLESARPSHTSQYLCASIEGWGTEAFFGQGTRLTVV.

V usage is TRBV30 and J usage is TRBJ1-1; D uncertain. V gave up 4 bases and J gave up 1 base, with 16 bases separating them. The CDR3 extends over 15 amino acids. The germline V gene encodes CDR1 GTSNPN and CDR2 SVGIG (reference sequence). In DNA, the CDR3 is TGTGCCTGGACCTCCCCCGGGGTTTGGAACACTGAAGCTTTCTTT. Encoded protein: CAWTSPGVWNTEAFF.

This chain uses TRBV19 with TRBJ2-1; D is perhaps TRBD1 (5 bases). V lost 5 bases and J 7 bases, leaving 12 bases between the germline ends. This CDR3 region has 13 residues. Looked up from germline, CDR1 is LNHDA and CDR2 is SQIVND (reference sequence). This CDR3 reads CASSPQGGNEQFF. The CDR3 bases are TGTGCCAGTAGTCCGCAGGGCGGAAATGAGCAGTTCTTC.

This chain links TRBV19 with TRBJ1-2, with 9 bases that match TRBD1. The J segment lost 0 bases and the V segment lost 9 bases, leaving 5 bases of the junction unmatched. Germline loops: CDR1 LNHDA, CDR2 SQIVND (reference sequence). This CDR3 has 14 residues. CDR3 sequence reads: CASRRQGANYGYTF. CDR3 DNA: TGTGCCAGCCGACGACAGGGGGCTAACTATGGCTACACCTTC.

This chain links TRBV5-1 with TRBJ2-1, with a tentative D call TRBD1 (5 bases). The ends were cut back, 5 bases at V and 0 bases at J, with 15 bases in the middle. The CDR3 sequence is 16 residues long. Germline CDR1 SGHRS, CDR2 YFSETQ. As DNA, the CDR3 is TGCGCCAGCAGGAAAGTGACAGCCAGCTCCTACAATGAGCAGTTCTTC. Protein: CASRKVTASSYNEQFF.

The chain has TRBV10-3 and TRBJ1-5; 11 bases agree with TRBD1. There are 15 residues in the CDR3. V shed 4 bases, J shed 5 bases, and the junction held 4 bases outside the gene matches. From germline, CDR1 is ENHRY and CDR2 SYGVKD. CDR3 DNA: TGTGCCATCAGTGCGGGACAGGGGGATGATCAGCCCCAGCATTTT. Its protein is CAISAGQGDDQPQHF.